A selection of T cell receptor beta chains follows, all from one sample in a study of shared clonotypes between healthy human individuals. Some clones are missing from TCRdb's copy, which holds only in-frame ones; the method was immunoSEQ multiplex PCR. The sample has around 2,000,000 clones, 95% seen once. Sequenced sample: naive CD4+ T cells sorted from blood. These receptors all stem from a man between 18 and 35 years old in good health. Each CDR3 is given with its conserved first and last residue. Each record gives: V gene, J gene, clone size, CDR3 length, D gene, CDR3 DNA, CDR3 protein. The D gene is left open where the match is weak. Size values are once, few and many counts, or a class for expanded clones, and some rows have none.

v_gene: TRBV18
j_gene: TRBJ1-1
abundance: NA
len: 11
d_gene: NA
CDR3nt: TGTGCCAGCTCACCAGGGGCTGAAGCTTTCTTT
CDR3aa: CASSPGAEAFF

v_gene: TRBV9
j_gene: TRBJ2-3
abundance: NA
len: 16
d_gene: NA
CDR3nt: TGTGCCAGCAGCGTTTCATTAGCGAGAAGCACAGATACGCAGTATTTT
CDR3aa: CASSVSLARSTDTQYF

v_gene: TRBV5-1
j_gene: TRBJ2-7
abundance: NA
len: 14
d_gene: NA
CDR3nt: TGCGCCAGCATTGTTCCAGGGTGGTTCTACGAGCAGTACTTC
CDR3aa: CASIVPGWFYEQYF

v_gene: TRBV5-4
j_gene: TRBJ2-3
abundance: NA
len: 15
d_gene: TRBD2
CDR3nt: TGTGCCAGCAGCTCTCCTAGCGGGGGGATAGATACGCAGTATTTT
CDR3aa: CASSSPSGGIDTQYF

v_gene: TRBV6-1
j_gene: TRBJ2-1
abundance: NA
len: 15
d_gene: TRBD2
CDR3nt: TGTGCCAGCAGCCAACCCGGGACTAGGGGCAATGAGCAGTTCTTC
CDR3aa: CASSQPGTRGNEQFF

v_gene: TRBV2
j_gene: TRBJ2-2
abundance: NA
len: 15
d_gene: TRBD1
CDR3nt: TGTGCCAGTGGGACAGGCCAAAAAAACACCGGGGAGCTGTTTTTT
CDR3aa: CASGTGQKNTGELFF

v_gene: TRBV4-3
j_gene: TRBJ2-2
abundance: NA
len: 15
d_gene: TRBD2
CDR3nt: TGCGCCAGCAGCCGGGCTAGCGGTAACACCGGGGAGCTGTTTTTT
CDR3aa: CASSRASGNTGELFF

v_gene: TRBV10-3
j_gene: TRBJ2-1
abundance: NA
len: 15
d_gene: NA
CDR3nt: TGTGCCATCAGTAATCAAGGGGCGGCGGGCGATGAGCAGTTCTTC
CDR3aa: CAISNQGAAGDEQFF

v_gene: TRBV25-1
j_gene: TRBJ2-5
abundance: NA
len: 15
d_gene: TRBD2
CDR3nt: TGTGCCAGCAGTGCCCCTACTAGCGGACAAGAGACCCAGTACTTC
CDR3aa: CASSAPTSGQETQYF

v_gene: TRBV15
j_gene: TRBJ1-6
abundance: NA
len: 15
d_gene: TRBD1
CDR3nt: TGTGCCACCAGCAGAACAGGGGGCCTTGGCTCACCCCTCCACTTT
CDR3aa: CATSRTGGLGSPLHF

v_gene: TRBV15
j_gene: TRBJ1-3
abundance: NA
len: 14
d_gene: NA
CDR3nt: TGTGCCACCAGCAGAGGACTCTCTGGAAACACCATATATTTT
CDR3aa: CATSRGLSGNTIYF

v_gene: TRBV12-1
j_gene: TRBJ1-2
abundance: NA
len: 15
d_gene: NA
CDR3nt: TGTGCCAGCAGCTTTGTCCAGGAAACATACTATGGCTACACCTTC
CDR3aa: CASSFVQETYYGYTF

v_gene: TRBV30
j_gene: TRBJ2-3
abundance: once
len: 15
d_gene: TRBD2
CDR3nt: TGTGCCTGGACCCTGACTAGCGGGAGGGTAAATACGCAGTATTTT
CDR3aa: CAWTLTSGRVNTQYF

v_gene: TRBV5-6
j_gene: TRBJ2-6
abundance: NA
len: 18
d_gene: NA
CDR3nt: TGTGCCAGCAGCTCGATAGGGGGCGGGAGCTCTGGGGCCAACGTCCTGACTTTC
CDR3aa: CASSSIGGGSSGANVLTF

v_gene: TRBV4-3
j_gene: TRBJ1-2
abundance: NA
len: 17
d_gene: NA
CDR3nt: TGCGCCAGCAGCCAAGATCTCGGGGCAGGGTGGGGTGGTGGCTACACCTTC
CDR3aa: CASSQDLGAGWGGGYTF

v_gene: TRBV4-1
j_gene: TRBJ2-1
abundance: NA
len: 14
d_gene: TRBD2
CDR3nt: TGCGCCAGCAGAGTAGCGGGGGGGCCAGGTGAGCAGTTCTTC
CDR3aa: CASRVAGGPGEQFF

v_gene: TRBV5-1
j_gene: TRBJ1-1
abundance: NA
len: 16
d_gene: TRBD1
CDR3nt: TGCGCCAGCAGCCTCGGGGCAGGGGGCGCGAACACTGAAGCTTTCTTT
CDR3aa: CASSLGAGGANTEAFF

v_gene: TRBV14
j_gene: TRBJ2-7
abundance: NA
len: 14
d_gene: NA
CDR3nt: TGTGCCAGCAGCCAAGTAATAGGGATGGGGGAGCAGTACTTC
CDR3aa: CASSQVIGMGEQYF

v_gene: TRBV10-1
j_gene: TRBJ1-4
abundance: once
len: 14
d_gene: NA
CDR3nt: TGCGCCCGATTACCCGGCGACAGAAATGAAAAACTGTTTTTT
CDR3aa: CARLPGDRNEKLFF

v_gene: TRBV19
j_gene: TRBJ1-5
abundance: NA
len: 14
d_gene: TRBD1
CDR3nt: TGTGCCAGTAGGGGGACAGTTAGCAATCAGCCCCAGCATTTT
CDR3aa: CASRGTVSNQPQHF

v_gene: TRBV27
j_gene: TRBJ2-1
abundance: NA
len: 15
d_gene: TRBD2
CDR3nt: TGTGCCAGCAGTTTATCGGGAGGGGTCTACAATGAGCAGTTCTTC
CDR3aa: CASSLSGGVYNEQFF

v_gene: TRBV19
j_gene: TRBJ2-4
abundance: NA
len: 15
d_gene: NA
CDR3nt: TGTGCCAGTAGTACCCGGGACACTGCGAAAAACATTCAGTACTTC
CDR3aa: CASSTRDTAKNIQYF

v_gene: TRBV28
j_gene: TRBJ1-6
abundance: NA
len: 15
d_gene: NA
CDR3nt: TGTGCCAGCACCGGAGGGGCAGCGGATAATTCACCCCTCCACTTT
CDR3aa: CASTGGAADNSPLHF

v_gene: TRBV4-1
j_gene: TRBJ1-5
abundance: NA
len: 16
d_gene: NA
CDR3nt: TGCGCCAGCAGCCAAGGGTGGGGAGCCCCGGATCAGCCCCAGCATTTT
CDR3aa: CASSQGWGAPDQPQHF

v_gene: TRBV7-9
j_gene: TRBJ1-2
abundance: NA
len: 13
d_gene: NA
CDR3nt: TGTGCCAGCAGCTTAGCGGGTTATACAGCGAGCACCTTC
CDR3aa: CASSLAGYTASTF

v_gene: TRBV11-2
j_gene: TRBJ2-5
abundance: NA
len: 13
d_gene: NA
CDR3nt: TGTGCCAGCAGCTTAAGTAGACAAGAGACCCAGTACTTC
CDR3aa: CASSLSRQETQYF

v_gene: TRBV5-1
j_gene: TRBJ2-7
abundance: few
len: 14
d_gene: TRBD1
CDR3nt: TGCGCCAGCAGCAGTTGGGACAGGAACTACGAGCAGTACTTC
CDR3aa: CASSSWDRNYEQYF

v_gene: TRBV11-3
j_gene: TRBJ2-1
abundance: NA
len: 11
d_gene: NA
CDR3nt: TGTGCCAGCAGCTTAGACAACGCACAGTTCTTC
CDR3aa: CASSLDNAQFF

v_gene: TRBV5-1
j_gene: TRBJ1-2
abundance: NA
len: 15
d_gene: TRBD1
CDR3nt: TGCGCCAGCAGCTTGGGTGGGACAGCTAACTATGGCTACACCTTC
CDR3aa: CASSLGGTANYGYTF

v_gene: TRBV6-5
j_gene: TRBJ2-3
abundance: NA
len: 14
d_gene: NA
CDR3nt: TGTGCCAGCAGAGACGGGGCTGGCACAGATACGCAGTATTTT
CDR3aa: CASRDGAGTDTQYF

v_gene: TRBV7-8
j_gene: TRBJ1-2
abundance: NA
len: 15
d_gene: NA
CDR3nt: TGTGCCAGCAGCTTAGGTCGCCAGGGAGGATATGGCTACACCTTC
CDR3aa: CASSLGRQGGYGYTF

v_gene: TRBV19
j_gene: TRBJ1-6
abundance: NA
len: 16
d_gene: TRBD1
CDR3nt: TGTGCCAGTAGTCTCGTAACAGGGGAAGTGGGATCACCCCTCCACTTT
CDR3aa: CASSLVTGEVGSPLHF

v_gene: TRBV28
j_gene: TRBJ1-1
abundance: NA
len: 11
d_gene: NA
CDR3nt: TGTGCCAGCAGACAGGTCACTGAAGCTTTCTTT
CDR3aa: CASRQVTEAFF

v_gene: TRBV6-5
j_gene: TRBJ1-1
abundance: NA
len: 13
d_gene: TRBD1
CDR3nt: TGTGCCAGCAGCAGGGGGAGAAACACTGAAGCTTTCTTT
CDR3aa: CASSRGRNTEAFF

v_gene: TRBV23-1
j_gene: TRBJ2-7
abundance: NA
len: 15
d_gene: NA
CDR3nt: TGCGCCAGCAGTCAAGAGGAGTTCTGGCCCTACGAGCAGTACTTC
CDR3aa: CASSQEEFWPYEQYF

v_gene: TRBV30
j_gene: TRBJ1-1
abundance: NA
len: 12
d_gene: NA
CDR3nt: TGTGCCTGTAAAGGACTCAGGCCTGAAGCTTTCTTT
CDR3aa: CACKGLRPEAFF

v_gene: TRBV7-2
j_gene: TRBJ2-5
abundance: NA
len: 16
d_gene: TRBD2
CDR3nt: TGTGCCAGCATACCGGGGGGACTAGCAGTTTCGGAGACCCAGTACTTC
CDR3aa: CASIPGGLAVSETQYF

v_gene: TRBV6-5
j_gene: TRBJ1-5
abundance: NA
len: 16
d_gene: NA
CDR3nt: TGTGCCAGCAGTTCTACCTCCGGGGGTAGGCATCAGCCCCAGCATTTT
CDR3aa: CASSSTSGGRHQPQHF

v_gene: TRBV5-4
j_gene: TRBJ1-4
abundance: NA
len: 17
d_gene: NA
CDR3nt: TGTGCCAGCAGCCCCTCCCTTGGGGGAACAACTAATGAAAAACTGTTTTTT
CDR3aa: CASSPSLGGTTNEKLFF

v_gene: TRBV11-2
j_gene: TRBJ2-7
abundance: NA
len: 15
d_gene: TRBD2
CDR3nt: TGTGCCAGCAGAGAACCGGGAGGAGGTCGTCGCGAGCAGTACTTC
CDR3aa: CASREPGGGRREQYF

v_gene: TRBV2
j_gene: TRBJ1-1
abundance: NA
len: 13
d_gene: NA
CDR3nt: TGTGCCAGCAGTGGAGAGGTAGGCACTGAAGCTTTCTTT
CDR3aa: CASSGEVGTEAFF

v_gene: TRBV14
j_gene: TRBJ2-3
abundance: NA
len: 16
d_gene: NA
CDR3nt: TGTGCCAGCAGCCTGTTTTACGGATCTAGCACAGATACGCAGTATTTT
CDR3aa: CASSLFYGSSTDTQYF

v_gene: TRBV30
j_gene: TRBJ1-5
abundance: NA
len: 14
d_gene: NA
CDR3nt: TGTGCCTGGAGTGAAGCAGGTGCGAATCAGCCCCAGCATTTT
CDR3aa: CAWSEAGANQPQHF

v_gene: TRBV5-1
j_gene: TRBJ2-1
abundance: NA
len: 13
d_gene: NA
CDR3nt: TGCGCCAGCAGCCGAGATGGCGCAAATGAGCAGTTCTTC
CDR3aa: CASSRDGANEQFF